A selection of T cell receptor beta chains follows, all from one sample in a study of blood T cell repertoires in COVID-19. Some clones are missing from TCRdb's copy, which holds only in-frame ones; the method was immunoSEQ multiplex PCR. The table has about 140,000 clones, approximately 86% seen once; the top ten hold under 6.5%. Sequencing input: peripheral blood. The receptors originated from a human donor in a cohort sampled during active COVID-19. CDR3s leave out the opening cysteine and the closing phenylalanine or tryptophan.

v_call	j_call	cdr3_aa
TRBV7-9	TRBJ1-3	ASSLTQGNTGNTIY
TRBV5-1	TRBJ2-5	ASSLQGVGPKTQY
TRBV28	TRBJ2-1	ASSLIERGLRSQQF
TRBV5-1	TRBJ2-3	ASSEAGGVGTDTQY
TRBV7-3	TRBJ1-1	ASSSGANTEAF
TRBV7-3	TRBJ2-6	ASSRGQSSGANVLT
TRBV4-1	TRBJ1-1	ASSQRVGGNTEAF
TRBV7-2	TRBJ2-1	ASRLGGMDEQF
TRBV11-2	TRBJ2-3	ASSRGLATDTQY
TRBV15	TRBJ2-5	ATSRDRGAQETQY
TRBV28	TRBJ2-2	ASSGPRQGSGELF
TRBV3-1/TRBV3-2	TRBJ2-2	ASSQGTGITGELF
TRBV14	TRBJ1-2	ASSQTTGALRGYT
TRBV5-4	TRBJ1-2	ASSFLEQGHPGYT
TRBV5-8	TRBJ1-2	ASRRDRVDGYT
TRBV5-1	TRBJ2-1	AKKERGKGFTYNEQF
TRBV28	TRBJ1-6	ASSFIGADSPLH
TRBV10-1	TRBJ2-2	ASSPSSGGNTGELF
TRBV3-1/TRBV3-2	TRBJ2-5	ASSRQGQGYQETQY
TRBV7-3	TRBJ2-5	ASSLMAVQETQY
TRBV7-2	TRBJ1-6	ASSPPGQYNSPLH
TRBV12-3/TRBV12-4	TRBJ1-2	ASSLVPRGGYT
TRBV11-2	TRBJ2-1	ASSFTSGGWNEQF
TRBV6-4	TRBJ1-2	ASSDSTGGGYT
TRBV7-2	TRBJ1-2	ASSPDRSLPVYGYT
TRBV27	TRBJ2-5	ASSFFQRGGRETQY
TRBV5-1	TRBJ2-1	ASSLVPGAGNEQF
TRBV7-3	TRBJ2-2	ASSSKSSGVTGELF
TRBV27	TRBJ2-1	ASSLSGWEEAANEQF
TRBV18	TRBJ2-7	ASSPPGRGYEQY
TRBV28	TRBJ2-3	ASGEQGPTDTQY
TRBV10-2	TRBJ2-1	ASSDSVSYHEQF
TRBV19	TRBJ1-1	ASSLNRGENTEAF
TRBV29-1	TRBJ2-1	SVEYPWPSSYNEQF
TRBV24-1	TRBJ2-2	ATSDLSAGELF
TRBV7-9	TRBJ1-2	ASSSQGFGGYT
TRBV11-1	TRBJ1-2	ASSPRDRGYYGYT
TRBV12-5	TRBJ2-7	ASGSVDRDEQY
TRBV7-2	TRBJ2-7	ASSLAAGNYEQY
TRBV5-1	TRBJ1-2	ASSLSGIYGYT
TRBV7-9	TRBJ2-7	ASSPSGEFYEQY